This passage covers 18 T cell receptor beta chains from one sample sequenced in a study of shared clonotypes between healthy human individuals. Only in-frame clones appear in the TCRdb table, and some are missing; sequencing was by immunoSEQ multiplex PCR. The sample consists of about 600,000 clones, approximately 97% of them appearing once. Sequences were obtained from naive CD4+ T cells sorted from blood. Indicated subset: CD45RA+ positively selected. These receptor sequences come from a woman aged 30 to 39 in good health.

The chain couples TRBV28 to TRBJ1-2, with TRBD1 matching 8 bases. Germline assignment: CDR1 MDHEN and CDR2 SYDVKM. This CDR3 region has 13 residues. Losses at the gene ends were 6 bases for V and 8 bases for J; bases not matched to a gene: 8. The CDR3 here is CASRLGQGKGYTF. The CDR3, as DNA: TGTGCCAGCAGACTAGGACAGGGAAAGGGCTACACCTTC.

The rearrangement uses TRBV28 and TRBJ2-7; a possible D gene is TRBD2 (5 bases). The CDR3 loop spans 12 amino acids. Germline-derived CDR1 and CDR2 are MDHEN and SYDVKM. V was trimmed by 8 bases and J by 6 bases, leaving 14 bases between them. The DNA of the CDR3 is TGTGCCAGCCACCGGCCGGGGTCCGAGCAGTACTTC. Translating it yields CASHRPGSEQYF.

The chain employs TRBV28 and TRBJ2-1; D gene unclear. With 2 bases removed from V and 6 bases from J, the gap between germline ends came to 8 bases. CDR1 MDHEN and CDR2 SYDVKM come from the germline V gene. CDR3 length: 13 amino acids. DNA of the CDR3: TGTGCCAGCAGTTTAAGGAGACTCAATGAGCAGTTCTTC. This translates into CASSLRRLNEQFF.

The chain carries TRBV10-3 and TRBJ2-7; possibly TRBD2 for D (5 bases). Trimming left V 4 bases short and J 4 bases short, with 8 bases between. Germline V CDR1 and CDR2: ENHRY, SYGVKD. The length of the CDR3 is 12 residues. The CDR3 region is CAISGGKYEQYF. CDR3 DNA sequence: TGTGCCATCAGTGGAGGGAAGTACGAGCAGTACTTC.

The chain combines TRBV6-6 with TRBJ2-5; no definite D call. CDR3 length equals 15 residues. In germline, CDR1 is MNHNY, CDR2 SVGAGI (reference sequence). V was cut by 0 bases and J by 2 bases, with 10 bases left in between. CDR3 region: CASSYSRLDQETQYF. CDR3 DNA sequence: TGTGCCAGCAGTTACTCGAGGCTGGATCAAGAGACCCAGTACTTC.

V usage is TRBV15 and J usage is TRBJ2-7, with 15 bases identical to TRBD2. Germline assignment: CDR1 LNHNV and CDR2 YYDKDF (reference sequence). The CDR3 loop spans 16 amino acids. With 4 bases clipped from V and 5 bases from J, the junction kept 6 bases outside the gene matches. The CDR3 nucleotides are TGTGCCACCAGCACCGGGACTAGCGGGAGGCGGAACGAGCAGTACTTC. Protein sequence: CATSTGTSGRRNEQYF.

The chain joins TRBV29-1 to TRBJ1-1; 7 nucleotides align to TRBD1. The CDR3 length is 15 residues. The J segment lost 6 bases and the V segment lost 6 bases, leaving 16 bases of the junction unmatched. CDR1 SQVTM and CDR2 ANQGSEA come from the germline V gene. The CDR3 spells CSVPGDSVSTAEAFF. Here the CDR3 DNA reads TGCAGCGTCCCGGGGGACAGCGTGAGCACTGCTGAAGCTTTCTTT.

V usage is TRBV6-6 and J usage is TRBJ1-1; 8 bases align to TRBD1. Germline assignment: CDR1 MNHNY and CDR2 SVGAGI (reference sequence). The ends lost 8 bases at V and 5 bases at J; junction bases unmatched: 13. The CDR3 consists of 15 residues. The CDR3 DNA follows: TGTGCCAGCGGGGTACGAACAGGGGGTGGTACTGAAGCTTTCTTT. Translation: CASGVRTGGGTEAFF.

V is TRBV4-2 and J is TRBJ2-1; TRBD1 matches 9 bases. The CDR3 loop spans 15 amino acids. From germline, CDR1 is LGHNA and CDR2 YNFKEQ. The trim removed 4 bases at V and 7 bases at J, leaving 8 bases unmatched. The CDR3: CASSLMGTGINEQFF. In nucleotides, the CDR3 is TGTGCCAGCAGCCTCATGGGGACAGGGATTAATGAGCAGTTCTTC.

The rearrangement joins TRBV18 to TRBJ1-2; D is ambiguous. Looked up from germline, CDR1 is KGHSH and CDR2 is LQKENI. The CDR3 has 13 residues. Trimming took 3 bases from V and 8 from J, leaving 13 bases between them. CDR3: CASSPAGQRGYTF. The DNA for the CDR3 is TGTGCCAGCTCACCCGCGGGTCAGAGGGGCTACACCTTC.

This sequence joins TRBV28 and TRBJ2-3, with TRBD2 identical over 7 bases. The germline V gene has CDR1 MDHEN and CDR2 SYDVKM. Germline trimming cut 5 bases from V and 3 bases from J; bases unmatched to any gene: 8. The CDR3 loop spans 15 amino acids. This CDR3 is CASSRAGLGTDTQYF. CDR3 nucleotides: TGTGCCAGCAGTCGGGCCGGACTAGGGACAGATACGCAGTATTTT.

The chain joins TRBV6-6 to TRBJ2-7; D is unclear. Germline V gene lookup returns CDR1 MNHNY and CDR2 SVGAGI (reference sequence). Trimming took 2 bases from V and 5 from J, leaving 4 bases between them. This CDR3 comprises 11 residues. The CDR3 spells CASSYPDEQYF. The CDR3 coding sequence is TGTGCCAGCAGTTACCCCGACGAGCAGTACTTC.

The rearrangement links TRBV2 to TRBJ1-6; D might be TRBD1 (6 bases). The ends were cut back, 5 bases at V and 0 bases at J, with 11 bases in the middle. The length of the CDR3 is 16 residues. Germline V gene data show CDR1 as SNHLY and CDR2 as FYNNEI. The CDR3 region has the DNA TGTGCCAGCAGTAAGGGGGGCAGCTCCTATAATTCACCCCTCCACTTT. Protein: CASSKGGSSYNSPLHF.

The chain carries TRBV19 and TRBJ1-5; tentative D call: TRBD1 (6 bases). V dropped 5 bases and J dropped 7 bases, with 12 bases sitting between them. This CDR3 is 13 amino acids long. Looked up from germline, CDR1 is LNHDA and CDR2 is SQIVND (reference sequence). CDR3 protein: CASSSNREQPQHF. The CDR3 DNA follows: TGTGCCAGTAGTTCCAACAGGGAACAGCCCCAGCATTTT.

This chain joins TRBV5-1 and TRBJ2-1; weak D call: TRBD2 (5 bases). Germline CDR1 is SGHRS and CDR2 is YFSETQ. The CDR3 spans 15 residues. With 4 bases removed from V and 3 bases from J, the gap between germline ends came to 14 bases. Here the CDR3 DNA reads TGCGCCAGCAGCCCATTAGTCGGGGACTACAATGAGCAGTTCTTC. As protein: CASSPLVGDYNEQFF.

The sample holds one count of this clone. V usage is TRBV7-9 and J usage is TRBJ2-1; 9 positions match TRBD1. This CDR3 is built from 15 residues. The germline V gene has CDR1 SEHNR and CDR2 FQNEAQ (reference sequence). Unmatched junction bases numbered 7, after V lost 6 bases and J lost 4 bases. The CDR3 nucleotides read TGTGCCAGCAGTTCCGGGACAGGGCTTTACAATGAGCAGTTCTTC. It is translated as CASSSGTGLYNEQFF.

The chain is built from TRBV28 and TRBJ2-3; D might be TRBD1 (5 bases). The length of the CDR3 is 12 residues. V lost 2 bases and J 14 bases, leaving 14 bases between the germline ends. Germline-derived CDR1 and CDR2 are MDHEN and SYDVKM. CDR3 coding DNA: TGTGCCAGCAGTTTAGGCTCACGCCAGGGGTATTTT. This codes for CASSLGSRQGYF.

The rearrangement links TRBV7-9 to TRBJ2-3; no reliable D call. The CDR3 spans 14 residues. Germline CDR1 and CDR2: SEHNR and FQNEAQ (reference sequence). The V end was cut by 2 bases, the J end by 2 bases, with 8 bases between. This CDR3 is CASSLQGITDTQYF. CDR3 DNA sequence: TGTGCCAGCAGCTTACAAGGGATCACAGATACGCAGTATTTT.